The rows below give T cell receptor beta chains drawn from one sample of a study of blood T cell repertoires in COVID-19. The data were produced by immunoSEQ multiplex PCR, yet TCRdb's version contains in-frame clones alone and is incomplete. The sample carries roughly 230,000 clones, around 83% recorded once. The specimen sequenced was peripheral blood. The receptors come from a man between 35 and 55 years old with active or convalescent COVID-19. The conserved cysteine and the conserved F or W are not part of the CDR3 here. Fields, in order: CDR3 length, V gene, CDR3 protein.

13 | TRBV5-1 | ASSLDGNSNQPQH
12 | TRBV6-5 | ASRLDRMNTEAF
15 | TRBV7-6 | ASSPRVLGQAVNGYT
15 | TRBV11-3 | ASSLGPGTVPAGGYT
13 | TRBV28 | ASSSYNREGSEAF
12 | TRBV27 | ASSIAGQGMRAF
13 | TRBV9 | ASSVGGGVNSPLH
13 | TRBV4-1 | ASSQGTGSPNEQY
15 | TRBV5-1 | ASSPQGREASYNEQF
16 | TRBV25-1 | ASSATPGSGSSTDTQY
12 | TRBV11-1 | ASSLQYMNTEAF
13 | TRBV27 | ASSAGTVGNQPQH
14 | TRBV19 | ASSIDAAYSNQPQH
12 | TRBV5-6 | ASSLGRGRTEAF
12 | TRBV7-9 | ASSLQSLNTEAF